The 26 T cell receptor beta chains presented below share a single source sample, sequenced in a study of blood T cells in healthy people across ages. A second PCR, run for about 7 to 12 cycles, used a sample-barcoded 5' primer plus a J-beta primer mix. TCRdb used MiXCR to reprocess the 5' RACE reads, holding one entry per CDR3 protein. The sample lists about 930,000 distinct CDR3 sequences; approximately 32% were seen once. This same sample was also part of a study on T cells of mothers and their children.

The specimen sequenced was blood. These receptors all come from a woman in her thirties or forties in good health.

This clonotype appeared many times. The chain joins TRBV20-1 to TRBJ1-2; 7 bases line up with TRBD1. This CDR3 contains 15 residues. Looked up from germline, CDR1 is DFQATT and CDR2 is SNEGSKA (reference sequence). Unmatched junction bases numbered 8, after V lost 0 bases and J lost 4 bases. The CDR3 loop is CSAREAQGSSYGYTF. The CDR3 DNA is TGCAGTGCTAGAGAGGCACAGGGGAGTAGCTATGGCTACACCTTC.

In its sample, this clonotype was seen many times. J is TRBJ2-6 and V is TRBV28, with 9 bases aligning to TRBD1. V gave up 6 bases and J gave up 4 bases; unmatched junction bases: 13. The CDR3 spans 18 residues. Per the germline V gene, CDR1 is MDHEN and CDR2 is SYDVKM. The CDR3: CASSTPGQGRRGANVLTF. The CDR3 bases are TGTGCCAGCAGCACCCCGGGACAGGGAAGGAGAGGGGCCAACGTCCTGACTTTC.

This clonotype was detected only a few times. The V and J genes are TRBV19 and TRBJ2-3; no definite D call. The V end was cut by 3 bases, the J end by 2 bases, with 12 bases between. Germline CDR1 and CDR2: LNHDA and SQIVND (reference sequence). This CDR3 contains 15 residues. As DNA, the CDR3 is TGTGCCAGTAGTATGGCAGGCCGTTCCACAGATACGCAGTATTTT. This translates into CASSMAGRSTDTQYF.

The V gene is TRBV12-3 or TRBV12-4, the J gene TRBJ1-1, with 9 bases lining up with TRBD1. The CDR3 runs to 19 residues. The junction had 20 bases not matched to a gene; V was cut back by 5 bases and J by 4 bases. CDR3 amino acids: CASSLWHRGLLLTSTEAFF. In DNA, the CDR3 is TGTGCCAGCAGTCTATGGCACAGGGGGCTGCTTTTGACTAGCACTGAAGCTTTCTTT.

This clonotype occurred many times. The chain joins TRBV20-1 to TRBJ2-7; D not resolved. Germline CDR1 DFQATT, CDR2 SNEGSKA (reference sequence). V gave up 4 bases and J gave up 0 bases, with 13 bases separating them. CDR3 size: 14 residues. This CDR3 reads CSATSTVVSYEQYF. DNA of the CDR3: TGCAGTGCTACTTCGACTGTTGTCTCCTACGAGCAGTACTTC.

The chain carries TRBV20-1 and TRBJ2-3; the match to TRBD2 covers 8 bases. This CDR3 contains 14 residues. V gave up 5 bases and J gave up 0 bases; unmatched junction bases: 4. Germline CDR1 is DFQATT and CDR2 is SNEGSKA (reference sequence). This CDR3 is CSAPLADSTDTQYF. The CDR3 nucleotides read TGCAGTGCTCCACTAGCGGATAGCACAGATACGCAGTATTTT.

In this sample, this clonotype turned up many times. The chain has TRBV5-1 and TRBJ2-7; 8 nucleotides match TRBD1. V was clipped by 0 bases and J by 2 bases; unmatched bases: 7. The length of the CDR3 is 16 residues. CDR1 SGHRS and CDR2 YFSETQ come from the germline V gene. CDR3 nucleotides: TGCGCCAGCAGCTTGGACCTAGGACAGGGACCCTACGAGCAGTACTTC. It is translated as CASSLDLGQGPYEQYF.

In its sample, this clonotype was seen many times. The chain has TRBV7-2 and TRBJ1-5; D is ambiguous. Germline values: CDR1 SGHTA, CDR2 FQGNSA. The CDR3 contains 12 residues. V was pared by 5 bases and J by 7 bases, with 9 bases between. This chain's CDR3 is CASSARGQPQHF. CDR3 DNA sequence: TGTGCCAGCAGCGCCCGCGGCCAGCCCCAGCATTTT.

This clonotype was detected only a few times. The rearrangement links TRBV6-5 to TRBJ1-6; 7 bases map to TRBD1. V lost 8 bases, J lost 5 bases, and 6 bases stayed unmatched. Germline V gene lookup returns CDR1 MNHEY and CDR2 SVGAGI. The CDR3 spans 14 residues. DNA of the CDR3: TGTGCCAGCCGGAAGACAGGGAATAATTCACCCCTCCACTTT. Translated, it gives CASRKTGNNSPLHF.

The J gene is TRBJ2-3, the V gene TRBV4-3; the match to TRBD2 covers 7 bases. CDR1 LGHNA and CDR2 YSLEER come from the germline V gene. This CDR3 spans 15 amino acids. Germline trimming cut 0 bases from V and 4 bases from J; bases unmatched to any gene: 4. DNA of the CDR3: TGCGCCAGCAGCCAAGACGCGGGGGTCCCAGATACGCAGTATTTT. This codes for CASSQDAGVPDTQYF.

There are a few counts of this clonotype. J is TRBJ2-1 and V is TRBV6-1; 8 nucleotides line up with TRBD2. CDR1 and CDR2 from the germline V gene are MNHNS and SASEGT. This CDR3 contains 16 residues. V shed 0 bases, J shed 8 bases, and the junction held 9 bases outside the gene matches. This CDR3 is CASSEADGGGLYEQFF. In nucleotides, the CDR3 is TGTGCCAGCAGTGAAGCTGACGGCGGGGGGTTGTATGAGCAGTTCTTC.

This clonotype was seen only a few times. V usage is TRBV7-2 and J usage is TRBJ2-5, with 7 bases identical to TRBD1. Germline CDR1 reads SGHTA; CDR2 reads FQGNSA. With V trimmed by 5 bases and J by 13 bases, 16 bases remained unmatched. The CDR3 covers 14 residues. This CDR3 is CASSQGGSRGSGYF. The CDR3 region has the DNA TGTGCCAGCAGCCAAGGGGGTAGCAGGGGGTCCGGGTACTTC.

In its sample, this clonotype was seen many times. V and J are TRBV6-5 and TRBJ2-1, with 11 bases identical to TRBD1. From germline, CDR1 is MNHEY and CDR2 SVGAGI. V gave up 5 bases and J gave up 8 bases; unmatched junction bases: 8. CDR3 length: 15 amino acids. This CDR3 is CASSNYRTGGDEQFF. The CDR3 DNA reads TGTGCCAGCAGTAACTATCGGACAGGGGGCGATGAGCAGTTCTTC.

This clonotype occurred a few times. Here the CDR3 reads CASTEGRGENGYTF. The CDR3 nucleotides are TGTGCCAGCACTGAGGGACGGGGAGAAAATGGCTACACCTTC. This chain connects TRBV12-3 or TRBV12-4 to TRBJ1-2; a weak D match, TRBD1 (5 bases). The V gene lost 7 bases and the J gene lost 6 bases, with 18 bases spanning the gap. The CDR3 is 14 amino acids.

On this clonotype: Being one base from a much bigger clone, this may be a read error. The chain employs TRBV7-3 and TRBJ2-1, with no clear D. The CDR3 has 13 amino acids. From germline, CDR1 is SGHTA and CDR2 FQGTGA. The V and J ends lost 2 bases and 9 bases respectively, with 11 bases between them. The CDR3 reads CASSLGMVGEQFF. As DNA, the CDR3 is TGTGCCAGCAGCTTAGGGATGGTCGGTGAGCAGTTCTTC. The full variable domain, rest sourced from reference TRBV7-3 and TRBJ2-1, is GAGVSQTPSNKVTEKGKYVELRCDPISGHTALYWYRQSLGQGPEFLIYFQGTGAADDSGLPNDRFFAVRPEGSVSTLKIQRTERGDSAVYLCASSLGMVGEQFFGPGTRLTVL.

This clonotype came up a few times. V usage is TRBV7-2 and J usage is TRBJ2-7; D uncertain. CDR1 is SGHTA, CDR2 FQGNSA, per germline. V was pared by 4 bases and J by 2 bases, with 15 bases between. CDR3 length: 15 residues. The CDR3 sequence: CASSSRVTDAYEQYF. The DNA for the CDR3 is TGTGCCAGCAGCTCCCGCGTGACGGATGCCTACGAGCAGTACTTC.

This clonotype has only a few counts. The chain couples TRBV5-1 to TRBJ1-2, with TRBD1 identical over 8 bases. Unmatched junction bases numbered 8, after V lost 3 bases and J lost 7 bases. From germline, CDR1 is SGHRS and CDR2 YFSETQ. The CDR3 sequence is 14 residues long. In DNA form, the CDR3 reads TGCGCCAGCAGCTCGGAGCAGGGGGCCGGTGGCTACACCTTC. This sequence encodes CASSSEQGAGGYTF.

Notes on this clonotype: A much larger clone is a single base away; this may be a read error. The genes are TRBV7-3 and TRBJ2-7; 8 bases align to TRBD2. The J call is uncertain, as TRBJ2-1 better fits the DNA end. The CDR3 consists of 15 residues. CDR1 SGHTA and CDR2 FQGTGA come from the germline V gene. In DNA form, the CDR3 reads TGTGCCAGCAGCTTAAGCGGGGGGCCTGGCCATGAGCAGTTCTTC. Encoded protein: CASSLSGGPGHEQFF.

The J gene is TRBJ1-1, the V gene TRBV29-1; D unclear. Trimming took off 1 base at V and 1 base at J, with 10 bases between the two ends. The CDR3 loop spans 14 amino acids. From germline, CDR1 is SQVTM and CDR2 ANQGSEA. The CDR3 spells CSVEVAAENTEAFF. Here the CDR3 DNA reads TGCAGCGTTGAAGTCGCGGCAGAGAACACTGAAGCTTTCTTT.

This chain uses TRBV10-3 with TRBJ2-5; D might be TRBD1 (6 bases). V lost 2 bases and J lost 3, with 7 bases in between. The CDR3 totals 13 residues. CDR1 is ENHRY, CDR2 SYGVKD, per germline. DNA for the CDR3: TGTGCCATCAGTGAGGGACAGAAAGAGACCCAGTACTTC. Its protein product is CAISEGQKETQYF.

The J gene is TRBJ1-2, the V gene TRBV7-6; D may be TRBD1 (6 bases). The V end was cut by 5 bases, the J end by 8 bases, with 18 bases between. The CDR3 sequence is 14 residues long. The germline V gene encodes CDR1 SGHVS and CDR2 FNYEAQ. The CDR3 reads CASSLTGIEGGYTF. DNA for the CDR3: TGTGCCAGCAGCCTTACAGGGATTGAAGGAGGCTACACCTTC.

This clonotype was observed at least ten times. This chain joins TRBV29-1 and TRBJ2-1; 8 bases match TRBD1. CDR1 SQVTM and CDR2 ANQGSEA come from the germline V gene. The CDR3 runs to 16 residues. J was trimmed by 0 bases and V by 5 bases; bases with no gene match: 9. The CDR3 protein is CSVSLPGQGSYNEQFF. Written as DNA, the CDR3 is TGCAGCGTTTCCCTACCAGGACAGGGCTCCTACAATGAGCAGTTCTTC.

The sample holds many counts of this clonotype. The chain couples TRBV13 to TRBJ2-7; D is perhaps TRBD2 (6 bases). Trimming took 2 bases from V and 2 from J, leaving 13 bases between them. This CDR3 comprises 15 residues. Germline CDR1 is PRHDT and CDR2 is FYEKMQ (reference sequence). The CDR3 here is CASSLTGVNPYEQYF. The CDR3 nucleotides read TGTGCCAGCAGCTTAACGGGGGTTAATCCCTACGAGCAGTACTTC.

This chain uses TRBV5-1 with TRBJ2-3; 8 bases fit TRBD1. This CDR3 region has 14 residues. V was pared by 4 bases and J by 4 bases, with 5 bases of the junction left unmatched. CDR1 and CDR2 from the germline V gene are SGHRS and YFSETQ. The CDR3 region has the DNA TGCGCCAGCAGCCCGGGACAGGAATCAGATACGCAGTATTTT. Translated, it gives CASSPGQESDTQYF.

The chain joins TRBV4-1 to TRBJ2-2, with 10 bases matching TRBD2. Trimming at V came to 5 bases and at J to 4 bases, leaving 7 bases not matched to a gene. CDR3 length equals 16 residues. From germline, CDR1 is MGHRA and CDR2 YSYEKL. Here the CDR3 reads CASSIQRGGFTGELFF. For the CDR3, the DNA is TGCGCCAGCAGCATACAGCGGGGGGGCTTCACCGGGGAGCTGTTTTTT.

This clonotype was seen repeatedly, ten times or more. The genes are TRBV28 and TRBJ2-7, with unresolved D. Germline CDR1 MDHEN, CDR2 SYDVKM. V lost 8 bases and J 2 bases, leaving 7 bases between the germline ends. This CDR3 comprises 11 residues. In nucleotides, the CDR3 is TGTGCCAGCCGCACGACCTACGAGCAGTACTTC. It specifies CASRTTYEQYF.